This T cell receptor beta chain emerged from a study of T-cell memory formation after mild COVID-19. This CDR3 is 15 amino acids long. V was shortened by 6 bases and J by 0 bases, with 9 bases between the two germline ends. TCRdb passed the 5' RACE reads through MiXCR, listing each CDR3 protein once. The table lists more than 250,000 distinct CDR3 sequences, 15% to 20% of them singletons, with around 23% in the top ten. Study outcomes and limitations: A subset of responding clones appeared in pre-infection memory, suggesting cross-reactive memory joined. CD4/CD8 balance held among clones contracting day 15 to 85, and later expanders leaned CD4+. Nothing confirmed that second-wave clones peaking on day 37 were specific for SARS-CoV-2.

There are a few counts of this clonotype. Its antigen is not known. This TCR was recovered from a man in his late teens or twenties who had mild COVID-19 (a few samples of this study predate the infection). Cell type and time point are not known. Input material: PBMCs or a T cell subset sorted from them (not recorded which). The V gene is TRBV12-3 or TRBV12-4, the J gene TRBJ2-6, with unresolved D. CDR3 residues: CASSSKSSGANVLTF. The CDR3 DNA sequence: TGTGCCAGCAGCAGTAAGAGCTCTGGGGCCAACGTCCTGACTTTC.